This TCR beta chain derives from a study of cytomegalovirus exposure and HLA in healthy donors. Only in-frame clones appear in the TCRdb table, and some are missing; sequencing was by immunoSEQ multiplex PCR. The sample carries about 160,000 clones, more than 70% recorded once. Germline CDR1 MNHEY, CDR2 SVGAGI. Trimming removed 6 bases from V and 12 bases from J; junction bases left unmatched: 10. This CDR3 contains 13 residues. The sequenced sample consisted of PBMCs. The sequence came from a man aged 18 to 35 in good health and CMV-seronegative. The chain links TRBV6-5 to TRBJ2-7; 11 bases align to TRBD2. CDR3 sequence reads: CASRRLAGWGVYF. For the CDR3, the DNA is TGTGCCAGCAGAAGACTAGCGGGATGGGGTGTGTACTTC.